The sequence of this T cell receptor beta chain was determined in a study of T cell repertoires in cytomegalovirus infection. This clonotype showed up many times. A single record per CDR3 protein comes from TCRdb applying MiXCR to the reads. The sample yields about 300,000 distinct CDR3 sequences, roughly a tenth seen once. This CDR3 is built from 15 residues. The germline V gene encodes CDR1 LNHDA and CDR2 SQIVND (reference sequence). V was clipped by 1 base and J by 5 bases, with 15 bases between them. This receptor was taken from a human donor in good health (CMV status not recorded). Some clones in this sample may be carry-over from other donors' samples. Sequenced: PBMCs. The chain links TRBV19 to TRBJ2-7; TRBD2 is a possible D gene (6 bases). Written as DNA, the CDR3 is TGTGCCAGTAGTATAGTATCCACACGCGGGGACGAGCAGTACTTC. Its translation: CASSIVSTRGDEQYF.